This T cell receptor (beta chain) was profiled in a study of tumor-infiltrating lymphocytes in oesophageal squamous cell carcinoma. This clonotype occurred many times. Germline lookup yields CDR1 MDHEN and CDR2 SYDVKM. There are 15 residues in the CDR3. With 7 bases removed from V and 5 bases from J, the gap between germline ends came to 17 bases. Using its own MiXCR run on the PCR reads, TCRdb lists one record per CDR3 protein. The sample has approximately 20,000 distinct CDR3 sequences, approximately 40% seen once. Sample: esophageal tumor tissue. The receptor was derived from a male donor with esophageal squamous cell carcinoma. The genes are TRBV28 and TRBJ1-4; D possibly corresponds to TRBD1 (6 bases). The CDR3 protein is CASTLGGGLNEKLFF. CDR3 nucleotides: TGTGCCAGCACACTAGGAGGGGGTTTAAATGAAAAACTGTTTTTT.